This T cell receptor beta chain was identified during a study of CD8 T cells in Susac syndrome. On the study more broadly: Treatment at blood withdrawal was none, corticosteroids, or intravenous immunoglobulin alone in Susac syndrome patients.

Random hexamers primed reverse transcription of roughly 0.45 to 1 ug RNA. Amplification of TCR beta CDR3 by immunoSEQ multiplex PCR spanned 54 Vbeta and 13 Jbeta. In TCRdb, the immunoSEQ multiplex PCR reads were re-called with MiXCR into one record per CDR3 protein. Altogether roughly 150,000 distinct CDR3 sequences are present, nearly 97% being singletons, with the ten largest covering 0.084%. Between the trimmed V and J ends, which lost 6 bases and 1 base, there was a span of 18 bases. The CDR3 covers 16 residues. Germline-derived CDR1 and CDR2 are SNHLY and FYNNEI. Material: CD4+ T cells from PBMCs. The chain is built from TRBV2 and TRBJ1-1; D possibly corresponds to TRBD1 (6 bases). The receptor was derived from a human donor with Susac syndrome. The CDR3 reads CASRPNQGTPNTEAFF. CDR3 nucleotide sequence: TGTGCCAGCAGACCAAACCAAGGGACACCGAACACTGAAGCTTTCTTT.